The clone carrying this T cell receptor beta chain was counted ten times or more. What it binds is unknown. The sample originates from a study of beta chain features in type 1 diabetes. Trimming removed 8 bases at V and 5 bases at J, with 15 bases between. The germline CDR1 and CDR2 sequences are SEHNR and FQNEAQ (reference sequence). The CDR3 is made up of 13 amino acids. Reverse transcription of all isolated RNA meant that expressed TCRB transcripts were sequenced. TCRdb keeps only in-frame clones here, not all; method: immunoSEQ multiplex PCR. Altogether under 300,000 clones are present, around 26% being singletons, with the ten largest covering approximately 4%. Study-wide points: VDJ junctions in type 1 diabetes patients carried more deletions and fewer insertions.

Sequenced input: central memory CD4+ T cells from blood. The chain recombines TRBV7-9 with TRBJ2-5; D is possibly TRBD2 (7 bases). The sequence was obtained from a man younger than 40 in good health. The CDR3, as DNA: TGTGCCAGCCGACGGGGGGCATCGGAGACCCAGTACTTC. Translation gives CASRRGASETQYF.